Presented here are 15 T cell receptor beta chains from one specimen sequenced in a study of CD8 T cells in ankylosing spondylitis. TCRdb ran MiXCR on the 5' RACE reads and lists one entry per CDR3 protein. The table lists 150,000 to 200,000 distinct CDR3 sequences, approximately 10% of them singletons. The specimen sequenced was blood, either unsorted or a sorted T cell fraction (not recorded which). These receptors were collected from a male donor with ankylosing spondylitis or in good health (not recorded which).

The chain is built from TRBV29-1 and TRBJ1-4, with D perhaps matching TRBD1 (5 bases). The germline V gene encodes CDR1 SQVTM and CDR2 ANQGSEA. V lost 3 bases, J lost 3 bases, and 11 bases lay in between. There are 14 residues in the CDR3. CDR3 sequence: CSVEGIGANEKLFF. CDR3 DNA: TGCAGCGTTGAGGGAATAGGGGCTAATGAAAAACTGTTTTTT. Full variable domain (missing parts from reference TRBV29-1 and TRBJ1-4): SAVISQKPSRDICQRGTSLTIQCQVDSQVTMMFWYRQQPGQSLTLIATANQGSEATYESGFVIDKFPISRPNLTFSTLTVSNMSPEDSSIYLCSVEGIGANEKLFFGSGTQLSVL.

This clonotype showed up many times. Here the CDR3 reads CASSSSISTGELFF. The CDR3 DNA follows: TGTGCCAGCAGCTCCAGCATTTCCACCGGGGAGCTGTTTTTT. The genes are TRBV7-8 and TRBJ2-2, with D uncertain. V was shortened by 4 bases and J by 4 bases, with 10 bases between the two germline ends. Germline CDR1 reads SGHVS; CDR2 reads FQNEAQ. This CDR3 comprises 14 residues.

The J gene is TRBJ2-5, the V gene TRBV29-1, with a possible D match to TRBD2 (6 bases). Trimming took off 3 bases at V and 4 bases at J, with 9 bases between the two ends. Looked up from germline, CDR1 is SQVTM and CDR2 is ANQGSEA. The length of the CDR3 is 12 residues. The CDR3 DNA sequence: TGCAGCGTTGACCGGGGAGGAGAGACCCAGTACTTC. It codes for CSVDRGGETQYF. Looking up the rest from reference TRBV29-1 and TRBJ2-5 gives the full variable domain: SAVISQKPSRDICQRGTSLTIQCQVDSQVTMMFWYRQQPGQSLTLIATANQGSEATYESGFVIDKFPISRPNLTFSTLTVSNMSPEDSSIYLCSVDRGGETQYFGPGTRLLVL.

This clonotype has a handful of counts. The gene calls are TRBV7-9 and TRBJ2-1; TRBD2 aligns across 7 bases. Germline CDR1 SEHNR, CDR2 FQNEAQ (reference sequence). V lost 0 bases and J lost 1; bases outside the gene matches: 3. The CDR3 has 16 amino acids. The CDR3 DNA reads TGTGCCAGCAGCTTAGCGGGAGGGGTGTCCTACAATGAGCAGTTCTTC. Its translation is CASSLAGGVSYNEQFF.

This clonotype was seen a handful of times. Sequence at one end of the junction differs from germline and may be a read error. The genes are TRBV11-2 and TRBJ2-5; perhaps TRBD2 as D (6 bases). Germline lookup yields CDR1 SGHAT and CDR2 FQNNGV. The length of the CDR3 is 12 residues. CDR3 sequence (DNA): TGTGCCGGCAGCTTAGCGGAAGAGACCCAGTACTTC. Its protein product is CAGSLAEETQYF.

This clonotype has more than one count but fewer than ten. This chain uses TRBV6-1 with TRBJ2-1, with D unclear. The CDR3 length is 15 residues. V was cut by 0 bases and J by 9 bases, with 15 bases left in between. Germline CDR1 and CDR2: MNHNS and SASEGT. The CDR3 DNA sequence: TGTGCCAGCAGTGAAGCCCGGCTGTTCACTGGTGAGCAGTTCTTC. The encoded protein is CASSEARLFTGEQFF.

The sample holds a few counts of this clonotype. The rearrangement joins TRBV10-3 to TRBJ1-5, with D possibly TRBD1 on 6 matching bases. The CDR3 consists of 14 residues. Germline V gene lookup returns CDR1 ENHRY and CDR2 SYGVKD. V dropped 10 bases and J dropped 7 bases, with 20 bases sitting between them. The CDR3 nucleotides are TGTGCCACCAGGGACGGCGGGGGCAGGCAGCCCCAGCATTTT. This gives the protein CATRDGGGRQPQHF.

There are many counts of this clonotype. This chain links TRBV29-1 with TRBJ2-5, with 7 nucleotides matching TRBD1. The trim removed 6 bases at V and 5 bases at J, leaving 9 bases unmatched. This CDR3 spans 13 amino acids. The V gene's germline CDR1 is SQVTM and CDR2 ANQGSEA. CDR3 region: CSVHKTGRETQYF. The CDR3 DNA reads TGCAGCGTACATAAGACAGGGCGGGAGACCCAGTACTTC.

At least ten counts were recorded for this clonotype. The V call is TRBV29-1, the J call TRBJ2-1; 9 nucleotides align to TRBD1. V lost 7 bases and J lost 12; bases outside the gene matches: 16. This CDR3 is built from 14 residues. The germline gives CDR1 SQVTM, CDR2 ANQGSEA. The CDR3 region is CSGAGTGISKVQFF. CDR3 coding DNA: TGCAGCGGCGCCGGGACAGGGATTTCTAAGGTGCAGTTCTTC.

This clonotype was recorded many times. V gene TRBV2 combines with J gene TRBJ2-4, with D unresolved. CDR3 length: 15 amino acids. The germline V and J ends were trimmed by 4 bases and 0 bases, with 10 bases remaining between them. The germline gives CDR1 SNHLY, CDR2 FYNNEI. DNA for the CDR3: TGTGCCAGCAGTGTCGCCAGACTAGCCAAAAACATTCAGTACTTC. Translation gives CASSVARLAKNIQYF.

This clonotype came up a few times. This chain uses TRBV6-2 or TRBV6-3 with TRBJ2-1; 9 bases align to TRBD1. Losses at the gene ends were 6 bases for V and 3 bases for J; bases not matched to a gene: 3. The CDR3 runs 14 residues. The germline gives CDR1 MNHEY, CDR2 SVGEGT. CDR3 sequence reads: CASRGGQGYNEQFF. The CDR3 DNA reads TGTGCCAGCAGGGGGGGACAGGGCTACAATGAGCAGTTCTTC.

In its sample, this clonotype was seen a few times. This chain links TRBV11-2 with TRBJ1-2; the D is unclear. There are 13 residues in the CDR3. Germline V lookup: CDR1 SGHAT, CDR2 FQNNGV. The V gene lost 2 bases and the J gene lost 7 bases, with 11 bases spanning the gap. CDR3 in DNA: TGTGCCAGCAGCTTAAGGGCAGGAGGTGGCTACACCTTC. It codes for CASSLRAGGGYTF.

This clonotype was detected many times. The chain links TRBV9 to TRBJ2-1; D remains unclear. Per the germline V gene, CDR1 is SGDLS and CDR2 is YYNGEE. The CDR3 loop spans 14 amino acids. Between the trimmed V and J ends, which lost 0 bases and 7 bases, there was a span of 11 bases. The CDR3 loop is CASSVGTVSNEQFF. In nucleotides, the CDR3 is TGTGCCAGCAGCGTAGGAACAGTATCTAATGAGCAGTTCTTC.

This clonotype has more than one count but fewer than ten. This rearrangement joins TRBV12-3 or TRBV12-4 to TRBJ2-5; no definite D call. The CDR3 loop spans 14 amino acids. V was clipped by 4 bases and J by 0 bases, with 9 bases between them. As DNA, the CDR3 is TGTGCCAGCAGTTCCTTCATGAACCAAGAGACCCAGTACTTC. The encoded protein is CASSSFMNQETQYF.

This clonotype has a count of ten or more. The J gene is TRBJ2-1, the V gene TRBV24-1, with TRBD1 matching 10 bases. This CDR3 region has 14 residues. With 4 bases clipped from V and 6 bases from J, the junction kept 2 bases outside the gene matches. CDR1 is KGHDR, CDR2 SFDVKD, per germline. The CDR3 sequence: CATSDRDRGNEQFF. In nucleotides, the CDR3 is TGTGCCACCAGTGACCGGGACAGGGGCAATGAGCAGTTCTTC.